This note documents a single TCR beta chain sequence. The data derive from a study of cytomegalovirus exposure and HLA in healthy donors. PCR was performed using 60 Vbeta and 13 Jbeta primers. Sequenced by immunoSEQ multiplex PCR; TCRdb stores in-frame clones only, minus some. The repertoire holds some 110,000 clones, with about 15% as singletons. Germline CDR1 MGHRA, CDR2 YSYEKL. The CDR3 has 17 amino acids. After removal of 3 bases from V and 4 bases from J, the junction contained 5 bases not matched to a gene. This TCR derives from a female donor in good health and CMV-seronegative. Sequencing was done on a sample of PBMCs. The rearrangement uses TRBV4-1 and TRBJ2-2; TRBD2 aligns across 13 bases. The CDR3 protein is CASSHGLAGVGTGELFF. The CDR3 DNA reads as TGCGCCAGCAGCCACGGACTAGCGGGAGTCGGCACCGGGGAGCTGTTTTTT.